This TCR beta chain is from a study of blood T cell repertoires in COVID-19. The table came from immunoSEQ multiplex PCR; TCRdb's copy has only in-frame clones and leaves some out. Of roughly 100,000 clones listed, about 64% were seen once; the top ten hold more than 0.8%. The CDR3 contains 12 residues. Germline CDR1 is LNHDA and CDR2 is SQIVND (reference sequence). Trimming took 3 bases from V and 7 from J, leaving 9 bases between them. The sample taken for sequencing was peripheral blood. The TCR was taken from a human donor with acute or convalescent COVID-19. The donor label of this sample is uncertain. The chain combines TRBV19 with TRBJ1-1; D is unclear. CDR3 residues: CASSITGVEAFF. In DNA form, the CDR3 reads TGTGCCAGTAGTATTACTGGAGTTGAAGCTTTCTTT.